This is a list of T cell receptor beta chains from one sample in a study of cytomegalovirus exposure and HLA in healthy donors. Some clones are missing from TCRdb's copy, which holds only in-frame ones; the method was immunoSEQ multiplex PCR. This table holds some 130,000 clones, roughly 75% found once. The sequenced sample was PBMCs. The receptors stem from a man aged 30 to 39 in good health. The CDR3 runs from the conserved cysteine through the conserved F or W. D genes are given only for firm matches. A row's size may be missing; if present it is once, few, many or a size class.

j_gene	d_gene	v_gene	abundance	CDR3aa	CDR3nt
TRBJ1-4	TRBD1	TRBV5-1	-	CASRDTGASNEKLFF	TGCGCCAGCAGGGATACAGGGGCGTCCAATGAAAAACTGTTTTTT
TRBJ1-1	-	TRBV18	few	CASSPRQNTEAFF	TGTGCCAGCTCACCACGGCAGAACACTGAAGCTTTCTTT
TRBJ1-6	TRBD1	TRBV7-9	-	CASSLDSGTGIYSPLHF	TGTGCCAGCAGCTTAGATAGCGGGACAGGGATTTACTCACCCCTCCACTTT
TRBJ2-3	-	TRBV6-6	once	CASRSGGSTDTQYF	TGTGCCAGCAGGAGCGGAGGGAGCACAGATACGCAGTATTTT
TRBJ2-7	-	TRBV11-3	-	CASSPRSRLSSYEQYF	TGTGCCAGCAGCCCCCGGAGCCGCCTCAGCTCCTACGAGCAGTACTTC
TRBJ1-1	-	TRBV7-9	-	CASSLSGLPSTEAFF	TGTGCCAGCAGCTTAAGCGGCCTACCGAGCACTGAAGCTTTCTTT
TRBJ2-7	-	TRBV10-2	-	CASSLAYEQYF	TGCGCCAGCAGTCTCGCGTACGAGCAGTACTTC
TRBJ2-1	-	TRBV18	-	CASYPGEHSYNEQFF	TGTGCCAGCTACCCCGGGGAACACTCCTACAATGAGCAGTTCTTC
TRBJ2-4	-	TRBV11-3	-	CASSFGVAQNIQYF	TGTGCCAGCAGCTTCGGAGTAGCTCAAAACATTCAGTACTTC
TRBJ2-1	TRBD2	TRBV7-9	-	CASSFRLAGNNEQFF	TGTGCCAGCAGCTTCAGACTAGCGGGAAACAATGAGCAGTTCTTC
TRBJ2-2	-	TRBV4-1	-	CASSQEQLVINTGELFF	TGCGCCAGCAGCCAAGAGCAGCTAGTGATAAACACCGGGGAGCTGTTTTTT
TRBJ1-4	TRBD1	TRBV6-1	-	CASRAGQEGEKLFF	TGTGCCAGCAGAGCGGGACAGGAGGGGGAAAAACTGTTTTTT
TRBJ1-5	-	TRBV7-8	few	CASSPRTGGNQPQHF	TGTGCCAGCAGCCCAAGGACGGGGGGCAATCAGCCCCAGCATTTT
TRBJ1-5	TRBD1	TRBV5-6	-	CASSITRDRDSPPQHF	TGTGCCAGCAGCATCACCCGGGACAGGGACAGTCCGCCCCAGCATTTT
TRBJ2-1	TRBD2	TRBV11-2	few	CASSIGLAGAYNEQFF	TGTGCCAGCAGCATTGGACTAGCGGGGGCCTACAATGAGCAGTTCTTC
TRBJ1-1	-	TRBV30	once	CAWGRTEAFF	TGTGCCTGGGGGAGAACTGAAGCTTTCTTT
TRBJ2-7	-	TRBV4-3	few	CASSQDGREQYEQYF	TGCGCCAGCAGCCAAGACGGACGGGAGCAATACGAGCAGTACTTC
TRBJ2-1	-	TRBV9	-	CASSVDGAGYNEQFF	TGTGCCAGCAGCGTAGACGGCGCGGGTTACAATGAGCAGTTCTTC
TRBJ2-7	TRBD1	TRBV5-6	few	CASSRETGSPYEQYF	TGTGCCAGCAGCCGTGAGACAGGGTCACCCTACGAGCAGTACTTC
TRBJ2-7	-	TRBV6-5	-	CASSYSGAGGSYEQYF	TGTGCCAGCAGTTACTCCGGCGCCGGAGGGTCCTACGAGCAGTACTTC
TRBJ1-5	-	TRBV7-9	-	CASSLGNVQGWRNQPQHF	TGTGCCAGCAGCTTGGGGAACGTACAGGGTTGGCGGAATCAGCCCCAGCATTTT
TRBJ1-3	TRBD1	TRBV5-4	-	CASSNGQGSGNTIYF	TGTGCCAGCAGTAACGGACAGGGTAGTGGAAACACCATATATTTT